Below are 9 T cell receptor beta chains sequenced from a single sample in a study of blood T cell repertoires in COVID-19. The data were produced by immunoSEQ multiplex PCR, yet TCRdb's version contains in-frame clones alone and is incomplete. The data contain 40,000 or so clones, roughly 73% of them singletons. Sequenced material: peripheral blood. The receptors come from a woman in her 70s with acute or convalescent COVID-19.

The CDR3 spells CATSRDGTGQETQYF. Written as DNA, the CDR3 is TGTGCCACCAGCAGAGATGGTACGGGACAAGAGACCCAGTACTTC. The J gene is TRBJ2-5, the V gene TRBV15, with D possibly matching TRBD2 (5 bases). Per germline, CDR1 LNHNV and CDR2 YYDKDF (reference sequence). This CDR3 has 15 amino acids. Trimming removed 0 bases from V and 2 bases from J, with 10 bases in between.

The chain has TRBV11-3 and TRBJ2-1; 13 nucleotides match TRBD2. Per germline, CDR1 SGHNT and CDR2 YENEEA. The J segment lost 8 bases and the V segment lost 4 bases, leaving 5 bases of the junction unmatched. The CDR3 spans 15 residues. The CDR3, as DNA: TGTGCCAGCAGCTCCGGACTAGCGGGGGTGGATGAGCAGTTCTTC. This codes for CASSSGLAGVDEQFF. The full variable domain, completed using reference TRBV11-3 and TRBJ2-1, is EAGVVQSPRYKIIEKKQPVAFWCNPISGHNTLYWYLQNLGQGPELLIRYENEEAVDDSQLPKDRFSAERLKGVDSTLKIQPAELGDSAVYLCASSSGLAGVDEQFFGPGTRLTVL.

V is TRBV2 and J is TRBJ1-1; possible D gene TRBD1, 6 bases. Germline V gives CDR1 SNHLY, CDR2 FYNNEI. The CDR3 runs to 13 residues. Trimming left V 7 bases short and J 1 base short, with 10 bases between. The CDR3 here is CASKGTWNTEAFF. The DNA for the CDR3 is TGTGCCAGCAAGGGGACATGGAACACTGAAGCTTTCTTT. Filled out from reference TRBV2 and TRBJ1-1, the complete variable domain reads EPEVTQTPSHQVTQMGQEVILRCVPISNHLYFYWYRQILGQKVEFLVSFYNNEISEKSEIFDDQFSVERPDGSNFTLKIRSTKLEDSAMYFCASKGTWNTEAFFGQGTRLTVV.

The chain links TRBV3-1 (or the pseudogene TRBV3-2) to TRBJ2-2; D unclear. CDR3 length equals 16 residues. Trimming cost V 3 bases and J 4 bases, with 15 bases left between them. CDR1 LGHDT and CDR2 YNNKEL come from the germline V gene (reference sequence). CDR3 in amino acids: CASSQLGYSGTGELFF. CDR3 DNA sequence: TGTGCCAGCAGCCAGTTGGGTTATTCGGGCACCGGGGAGCTGTTTTTT.

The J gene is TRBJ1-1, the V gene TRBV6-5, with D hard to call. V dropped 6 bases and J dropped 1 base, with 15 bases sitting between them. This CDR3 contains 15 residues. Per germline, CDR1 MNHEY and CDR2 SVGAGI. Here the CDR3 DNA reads TGTGCCAGCAGGAGGGAGGCGGCGCGGAACACTGAAGCTTTCTTT. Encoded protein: CASRREAARNTEAFF.

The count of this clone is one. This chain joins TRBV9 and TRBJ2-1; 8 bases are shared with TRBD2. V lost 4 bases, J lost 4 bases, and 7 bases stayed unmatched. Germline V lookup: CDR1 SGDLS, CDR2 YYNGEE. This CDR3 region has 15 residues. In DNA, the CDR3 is TGTGCCAGCAGCCCTACTAGCGGATCGTACAATGAGCAGTTCTTC. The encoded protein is CASSPTSGSYNEQFF.

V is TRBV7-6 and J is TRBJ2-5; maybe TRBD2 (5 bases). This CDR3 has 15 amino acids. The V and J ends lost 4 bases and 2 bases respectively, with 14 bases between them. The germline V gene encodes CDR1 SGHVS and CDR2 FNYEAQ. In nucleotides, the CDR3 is TGTGCCAGCAGCTATACCACGTCGGGGCAAGAGACCCAGTACTTC. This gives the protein CASSYTTSGQETQYF.

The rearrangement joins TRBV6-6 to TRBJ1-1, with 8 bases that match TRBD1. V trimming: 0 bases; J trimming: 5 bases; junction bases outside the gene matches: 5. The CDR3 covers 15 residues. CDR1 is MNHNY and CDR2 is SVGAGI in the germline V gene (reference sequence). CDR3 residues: CASSYSSTGGTEAFF. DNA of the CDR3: TGTGCCAGCAGTTACTCTTCTACAGGGGGTACTGAAGCTTTCTTT.

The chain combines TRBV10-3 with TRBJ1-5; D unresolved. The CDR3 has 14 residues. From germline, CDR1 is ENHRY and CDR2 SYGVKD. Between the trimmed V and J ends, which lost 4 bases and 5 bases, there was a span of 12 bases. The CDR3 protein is CAISATPSYQPQHF. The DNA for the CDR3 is TGTGCCATCAGTGCAACACCTTCGTATCAGCCCCAGCATTTT.